Below are 21 T cell receptor beta chains sequenced from a single sample in a study of cytomegalovirus exposure and HLA in healthy donors. Measured with immunoSEQ multiplex PCR; TCRdb has only the in-frame clones, and not every one. The sample yields 65,000 to 85,000 clones, roughly 94% seen once. Sequenced sample: PBMCs. Receptors were obtained from a woman aged 18-29 years in good health and CMV-seronegative.

The CDR3 sequence: CATSSNQGKEAFF. The CDR3 region has the DNA TGTGCCACCAGCAGTAATCAGGGGAAGGAAGCTTTCTTT. The chain combines TRBV15 with TRBJ1-1, with a tentative D call TRBD1 (6 bases). The CDR3 loop spans 13 amino acids. Trimming removed 3 bases from V and 8 bases from J, with 13 bases in between. Germline V gene sequence: CDR1 LNHNV, CDR2 YYDKDF (reference sequence). Drawing the rest from reference TRBV15 and TRBJ1-1, the complete variable domain is DAMVIQNPRYQVTQFGKPVTLSCSQTLNHNVMYWYQQKSSQAPKLLFHYYDKDFNNEADTPDNFQSRRPNTSFCFLDIRSPGLGDTAMYLCATSSNQGKEAFFGQGTRLTVV.

The chain is built from TRBV7-9 and TRBJ1-1, with TRBD1 identical over 12 bases. CDR3 length: 15 amino acids. CDR1 and CDR2 from the germline V gene are SEHNR and FQNEAQ (reference sequence). V lost 3 bases, J lost 8 bases, and 7 bases stayed unmatched. The CDR3 region is CASSFLGQGASEAFF. Here the CDR3 DNA reads TGTGCCAGCAGCTTCCTGGGACAGGGGGCTTCGGAAGCTTTCTTT.

Regarding this clone: One junction end disagrees with the germline gene, perhaps due to a read error. The V and J genes are TRBV7-9 and TRBJ2-7; weak D call: TRBD2 (6 bases). The CDR3 length is 16 residues. Germline V gene data show CDR1 as SEHNR and CDR2 as FQNEAQ (reference sequence). This CDR3 reads CAIRPPGGGSSHEQYF. The CDR3 region has the DNA TGTGCCATCAGACCTCCGGGTGGGGGGTCCTCCCACGAGCAGTACTTC.

The chain joins TRBV14 to TRBJ2-7, with TRBD1 matching over 7 bases. The CDR3 covers 12 residues. The V gene's germline CDR1 is SGHDN and CDR2 FVKESK. The V and J ends lost 6 bases and 3 bases, in that order; junction bases with no gene match: 2. The CDR3 is CASSRDSYEQYF. The CDR3 bases are TGTGCCAGCAGTCGGGACAGCTACGAGCAGTACTTC. Combining the CDR3 with reference TRBV14 and TRBJ2-7 gives the whole variable domain EAGVTQFPSHSVIEKGQTVTLRCDPISGHDNLYWYRRVMGKEIKFLLHFVKESKQDESGMPNNRFLAERTGGTYSTLKVQPAELEDSGVYFCASSRDSYEQYFGPGTRLTVT.

The rearrangement uses TRBV7-2 and TRBJ2-3, with TRBD2 matching 8 bases. Germline CDR1 reads SGHTA; CDR2 reads FQGNSA. The CDR3 runs to 15 residues. V lost 3 bases, J lost 1 base, and 3 bases stayed unmatched. CDR3 sequence: CASSFGGGRTDTQYF. The CDR3 coding sequence is TGTGCCAGCAGCTTCGGCGGGGGGCGCACAGATACGCAGTATTTT.

J is TRBJ2-1 and V is TRBV7-9, with 10 bases that match TRBD1. The germline gives CDR1 SEHNR, CDR2 FQNEAQ (reference sequence). With 3 bases clipped from V and 3 bases from J, the junction kept 2 bases outside the gene matches. The CDR3 is 15 amino acids. CDR3 amino acids: CASSFGTGVYNEQFF. CDR3 nucleotide sequence: TGTGCCAGCAGCTTTGGGACAGGGGTCTACAATGAGCAGTTCTTC.

The J gene is TRBJ1-1, the V gene TRBV7-8; possible D gene TRBD1, 5 bases. Trimming removed 6 bases from V and 11 bases from J, with 16 bases in between. In germline, CDR1 is SGHVS, CDR2 FQNEAQ. This CDR3 has 12 amino acids. The CDR3: CASRPDMSVAFF. CDR3 DNA sequence: TGTGCCAGCAGACCGGACATGTCTGTGGCTTTCTTT.

V usage is TRBV28 and J usage is TRBJ1-2, with D possibly matching TRBD1 (5 bases). The V end lost 2 bases, the J end lost 4 bases, and 17 bases lay between the germline ends. The CDR3 runs to 16 residues. Germline CDR1 MDHEN, CDR2 SYDVKM. CDR3 bases: TGTGCCAGCAGTTTACGGCCAACTACGGGGGTCTATGGCTACACCTTC. Protein: CASSLRPTTGVYGYTF.

This sequence joins TRBV18 and TRBJ2-1; D possibly corresponds to TRBD2 (6 bases). This CDR3 region has 17 residues. CDR1 KGHSH and CDR2 LQKENI come from the germline V gene. V was pared by 7 bases and J by 9 bases, with 28 bases between. CDR3 nucleotide sequence: TGTGCCAGCTTTTTCACTACTAGCACCCTAATCAGGAGTGAGCAGTTCTTC. Its translation is CASFFTTSTLIRSEQFF.

The V gene is TRBV13, the J gene TRBJ2-5; no clear D gene. V lost 8 bases and J lost 4, with 17 bases in between. Germline V CDR1 and CDR2: PRHDT, FYEKMQ (reference sequence). This CDR3 has 14 amino acids. DNA for the CDR3: TGTGCCAGCGGAGAACGTAGACCGATAGAGACCCAGTACTTC. Translation gives CASGERRPIETQYF.

This chain links TRBV7-2 with TRBJ2-1, with 8 bases matching TRBD2. The germline gives CDR1 SGHTA, CDR2 FQGNSA. V dropped 5 bases and J dropped 4; count of bases not matched to a gene: 10. This CDR3 spans 16 amino acids. CDR3 coding DNA: TGTGCCAGCAGCCTTAGGAAGCGGGGGCAATACAATGAGCAGTTCTTC. Its translation: CASSLRKRGQYNEQFF.

The chain carries TRBV18 and TRBJ2-7; 9 nucleotides match TRBD2. This CDR3 is 18 amino acids long. V shed 0 bases, J shed 6 bases, and the junction held 15 bases outside the gene matches. CDR1 and CDR2 from the germline V gene are KGHSH and LQKENI. CDR3 region: CASSPPNQRREGLSEQYF. In DNA form, the CDR3 reads TGTGCCAGCTCACCACCAAATCAGCGGCGGGAGGGCCTATCCGAGCAGTACTTC.

The chain has TRBV4-3 and TRBJ2-7; a weak D match, TRBD2 (5 bases). Deletions cut 4 bases from V and 4 bases from J, with 17 bases between. Germline loops: CDR1 LGHNA, CDR2 YSLEER. This CDR3 comprises 15 residues. The CDR3, as DNA: TGCGCCAGCAGCCGCGCGGTAGAGGGTCTTTACGAGCAGTACTTC. Translating it yields CASSRAVEGLYEQYF.

The chain carries TRBV5-1 and TRBJ1-2; 8 nucleotides agree with TRBD1. Germline CDR1 SGHRS, CDR2 YFSETQ. Trimming at V came to 3 bases and at J to 4 bases, leaving 11 bases not matched to a gene. The CDR3 has 16 residues. In DNA, the CDR3 is TGCGCCAGCAGCTCGATGACCCTCACAGGGGGCTATGGCTACACCTTC. It is translated as CASSSMTLTGGYGYTF.

This sequence joins TRBV7-2 and TRBJ2-1, with 8 nucleotides matching TRBD2. CDR1 SGHTA and CDR2 FQGNSA come from the germline V gene. This CDR3 is 15 amino acids long. V lost 3 bases and J lost 4; bases outside the gene matches: 5. CDR3 sequence: CASSFGGGGYNEQFF. CDR3 nucleotides: TGTGCCAGCAGCTTTGGCGGCGGGGGGTACAATGAGCAGTTCTTC. Full variable domain (missing parts from reference TRBV7-2 and TRBJ2-1): GAGVSQSPSNKVTEKGKDVELRCDPISGHTALYWYRQSLGQGLEFLIYFQGNSAPDKSGLPSDRFSAERTGGSVSTLTIQRTQQEDSAVYLCASSFGGGGYNEQFFGPGTRLTVL.

The chain uses TRBV6-5 and TRBJ2-2, with D possibly TRBD2 on 7 matching bases. The CDR3 is 16 residues long. Between the trimmed V and J ends, which lost 0 bases and 7 bases, there was a span of 15 bases. The germline CDR1 and CDR2 sequences are MNHEY and SVGAGI. The CDR3: CASSYSRGGAGGELFF. CDR3 sequence (DNA): TGTGCCAGCAGTTACTCGAGGGGGGGGGCCGGCGGGGAGCTGTTTTTT.

The chain employs TRBV6-5 and TRBJ2-1; TRBD2 agrees at 8 bases. The CDR3 has 15 residues. CDR1 is MNHEY and CDR2 is SVGAGI in the germline V gene. Trimming removed 2 bases from V and 9 bases from J; junction bases left unmatched: 9. Here the CDR3 DNA reads TGTGCCAGCAGTTACGGGCTAGCGGGTTCTAGTGAGCAGTTCTTC. It yields the protein CASSYGLAGSSEQFF.

The rearrangement joins TRBV11-2 to TRBJ2-3; D call uncertain. This CDR3 comprises 13 residues. Trimming removed 0 bases from V and 1 base from J, with 2 bases in between. Germline V lookup: CDR1 SGHAT, CDR2 FQNNGV. Here the CDR3 reads CASSLDGTDTQYF. CDR3 in DNA: TGTGCCAGCAGCTTAGACGGCACAGATACGCAGTATTTT.

The V call is TRBV5-1, the J call TRBJ1-1; 8 bases fit TRBD1. Unmatched junction bases numbered 14, after V lost 4 bases and J lost 0 bases. This CDR3 spans 18 amino acids. CDR1 and CDR2 (germline): SGHRS, YFSETQ. The CDR3 spells CASSKGESGGIMNTEAFF. The CDR3 bases are TGCGCCAGCAGCAAAGGGGAGTCAGGGGGCATCATGAACACTGAAGCTTTCTTT.

V is TRBV5-1 and J is TRBJ1-5; D gene uncertain. Trimming shortened V by 0 bases and J by 1 base, and 5 bases separated the two germline ends. This CDR3 contains 14 residues. Per germline, CDR1 SGHRS and CDR2 YFSETQ. Here the CDR3 DNA reads TGCGCCAGCAGCTTGGGCGGCAGCAATCAGCCCCAGCATTTT. It is translated as CASSLGGSNQPQHF.

V gene TRBV9 combines with J gene TRBJ2-1; 9 bases align to TRBD2. The V gene's germline CDR1 is SGDLS and CDR2 YYNGEE. The CDR3 length is 14 residues. Unmatched junction bases numbered 2, after V lost 0 bases and J lost 7 bases. DNA of the CDR3: TGTGCCAGCAGCGTAGCGAGCGGGAGGAATGAGCAGTTCTTC. The encoded protein is CASSVASGRNEQFF.